The present TCR beta chain was sequenced within a study of cytomegalovirus exposure and HLA in healthy donors. Study-wide background: A prior study identified approximately 120 million unique TCR beta sequences from 200 million or so T cells. Study-wide points: Analysis was performed later, and it showed HLA-associated TCR beta chains to be more clonally expanded than equally common others. The authors listed about 170 TCR beta chains as cytomegalovirus-associated. Apart from CMV serostatus, no immune exposure information was available.

Germline V lookup: CDR1 MNHEY, CDR2 SMNVEV (reference sequence). Unmatched junction bases numbered 7, after V lost 4 bases and J lost 5 bases. The CDR3 has 14 residues. Both 60 Vbeta primers and 13 Jbeta primers went into the PCR. TCRdb's copy holds only in-frame clones and misses some; the assay was immunoSEQ multiplex PCR. The data show around 130,000 clones, with over 8.5% seen just once and 5% to 6.5% held by the top ten. This clone turned up a few times. Antigen: not known. The chain joins TRBV27 to TRBJ1-1, with TRBD1 matching 7 bases. This clonotype was obtained from a woman aged 40 to 49 in good health and CMV-seropositive. The sequenced sample consisted of PBMCs. DNA of the CDR3: TGTGCCAGCAGTTCGGGACAGCGTATAACTGAAGCTTTCTTT. This sequence encodes CASSSGQRITEAFF.